The 19 T cell receptor beta chains reported below all come from one sample, sequenced in a study of OX40 agonist ivuxolimab in advanced cancers. TCRdb keeps only in-frame clones here, not all; method: immunoSEQ multiplex PCR. The data contain 99,000 or so clones, 90% to 95% of them singletons. The sample was CD4+ or CD8+ T cells sorted from blood, taken in a trial of the OX40 agonist ivuxolimab. These receptor sequences come from an adult with an advanced solid tumor such as melanoma, head and neck, liver or kidney cancer.

V gene TRBV11-2 combines with J gene TRBJ1-6; D remains unclear. The CDR3 is 14 amino acids. Between the trimmed V and J ends, which lost 3 bases and 5 bases, there was a span of 8 bases. Per the germline V gene, CDR1 is SGHAT and CDR2 is FQNNGV. CDR3 bases: TGTGCCAGCAGCTTTCGGCCGAATAATTCACCCCTCCACTTT. Its translation is CASSFRPNNSPLHF.

V usage is TRBV7-2 and J usage is TRBJ2-1, with 9 nucleotides matching TRBD2. This CDR3 region has 15 residues. Germline values: CDR1 SGHTA, CDR2 FQGNSA. J lost 5 bases, V lost 5 bases, and 7 bases had no gene match. The CDR3 nucleotides are TGTGCCAGCAGCCCGGGGACTAGCCTTCACAATGAGCAGTTCTTC. Translated: CASSPGTSLHNEQFF.

V is TRBV9 and J is TRBJ2-1; 7 positions match TRBD1. There are 16 residues in the CDR3. From germline, CDR1 is SGDLS and CDR2 YYNGEE. V was pared by 3 bases and J by 4 bases, with 10 bases of the junction left unmatched. The CDR3 loop is CASSGGSGTDYNEQFF. In DNA, the CDR3 is TGTGCCAGCAGCGGGGGCTCCGGGACAGATTACAATGAGCAGTTCTTC.

The chain has TRBV28 and TRBJ2-7; D might be TRBD1 (6 bases). The V gene's germline CDR1 is MDHEN and CDR2 SYDVKM. CDR3 size: 19 residues. Trimming left V 1 base short and J 1 base short, with 23 bases between. The CDR3 DNA sequence: TGTGCCAGCAGTTTATTGATTAACCCTGGTGCAGGGGCATCCTACGAGCAGTACTTC. Its translation: CASSLLINPGAGASYEQYF.

The chain is built from TRBV7-3 and TRBJ2-5; D may be TRBD1 (6 bases). The V and J ends lost 5 bases and 2 bases respectively, with 15 bases between them. The CDR3 loop spans 15 amino acids. Germline V gives CDR1 SGHTA, CDR2 FQGTGA. The CDR3 here is CASSPSLGAQETQYF. The CDR3 DNA reads as TGTGCCAGCAGCCCCTCCCTGGGGGCTCAAGAGACCCAGTACTTC. Full variable domain (remainder filled in from reference TRBV7-3 and TRBJ2-5): GAGVSQTPSNKVTEKGKYVELRCDPISGHTALYWYRQSLGQGPEFLIYFQGTGAADDSGLPNDRFFAVRPEGSVSTLKIQRTERGDSAVYLCASSPSLGAQETQYFGPGTRLLVL.

The chain is built from TRBV5-5 and TRBJ1-1; D is unresolved. V dropped 2 bases and J dropped 7 bases, with 15 bases sitting between them. The CDR3 covers 14 residues. Germline assignment: CDR1 SGHKS and CDR2 YYEKEE (reference sequence). The CDR3 sequence: CASSFSDNGNEAFF. CDR3 DNA: TGTGCCAGCAGCTTCTCAGACAATGGTAATGAAGCTTTCTTT.

CDR3: CASSLAQGKTQYF. CDR3 nucleotides: TGCGCCAGCAGCTTGGCCCAAGGAAAGACCCAGTACTTC. The V and J genes are TRBV5-1 and TRBJ2-5; D call uncertain. Germline CDR1 SGHRS, CDR2 YFSETQ. Trimming removed 0 bases from V and 6 bases from J, with 9 bases in between. The CDR3 consists of 13 residues.

The chain uses TRBV2 and TRBJ2-4; 7 bases match TRBD2. The germline gives CDR1 SNHLY, CDR2 FYNNEI. The CDR3 consists of 15 residues. Unmatched junction bases numbered 2, after V lost 3 bases and J lost 0 bases. The CDR3 coding sequence is TGTGCCAGCAGTGATGCGGGAGTAGCCAAAAACATTCAGTACTTC. It encodes CASSDAGVAKNIQYF.

The chain joins TRBV28 to TRBJ2-7, with a weak D call TRBD1 (5 bases). V lost 5 bases to trimming and J lost 2 bases, with 16 bases between them. The CDR3 sequence is 15 residues long. Looked up from germline, CDR1 is MDHEN and CDR2 is SYDVKM. The CDR3 loop reads CASSPGGAETYEQYF. In nucleotides, the CDR3 is TGTGCCAGCAGTCCAGGTGGGGCAGAGACCTACGAGCAGTACTTC.

V usage is TRBV7-9 and J usage is TRBJ1-1; 7 nucleotides agree with TRBD1. The germline gives CDR1 SEHNR, CDR2 FQNEAQ (reference sequence). There are 15 residues in the CDR3. V shed 3 bases and J 1 base; nucleotides not matched to a gene: 5. The CDR3 is CASSFWRDRNTEAFF. In DNA, the CDR3 is TGTGCCAGCAGCTTTTGGAGGGACAGGAACACTGAAGCTTTCTTT.

This sequence joins TRBV5-4 and TRBJ2-5; 11 bases are a match to TRBD2. The V gene end was trimmed by 4 bases and the J gene end by 3 bases; junction bases not matched to a gene: 2. Germline-derived CDR1 and CDR2 are SGHNT and YYREEE (reference sequence). This CDR3 is 14 amino acids long. The DNA for the CDR3 is TGTGCCAGCAGCCCGGGACTAGCGGAAGAGACCCAGTACTTC. Translated, it gives CASSPGLAEETQYF.

The table lists this clone with a count of one. The chain employs TRBV7-6 and TRBJ2-7; unclear D gene. CDR1 is SGHVS, CDR2 FNYEAQ, per germline. The CDR3 has 11 residues. V was shortened by 4 bases and J by 7 bases, with 8 bases between the two germline ends. The CDR3 loop reads CASSSHSEQYF. Here the CDR3 DNA reads TGTGCCAGCAGCTCCCACTCGGAGCAGTACTTC.

V usage is TRBV5-1 and J usage is TRBJ2-3, with 9 bases fitting TRBD2. Trimming at V came to 4 bases and at J to 8 bases, leaving 5 bases not matched to a gene. The CDR3 is 13 amino acids. The V gene's germline CDR1 is SGHRS and CDR2 YFSETQ. The CDR3 loop reads CASSTAGGSTQYF. DNA of the CDR3: TGCGCCAGCAGCACCGCGGGGGGGAGTACGCAGTATTTT.

This chain connects TRBV6-5 to TRBJ1-1; D gene uncertain. Germline V CDR1 and CDR2: MNHEY, SVGAGI. CDR3 length: 14 residues. V lost 0 bases to trimming and J lost 4 bases, with 9 bases between them. CDR3 DNA: TGTGCCAGCAGTTACTCTCCGGGTGTCACTGAAGCTTTCTTT. Protein: CASSYSPGVTEAFF.

V usage is TRBV18 and J usage is TRBJ2-5, with D possibly matching TRBD1 (5 bases). CDR3 size: 15 residues. Trimming removed 6 bases at V and 5 bases at J, with 19 bases between. Germline V lookup: CDR1 KGHSH, CDR2 LQKENI. CDR3 in DNA: TGTGCCAGCTCTCCAACGCAGGGTAATTGGGAGACCCAGTACTTC. Amino acid sequence: CASSPTQGNWETQYF.

J is TRBJ2-7 and V is TRBV27, with 7 bases identical to TRBD1. Germline-derived CDR1 and CDR2 are MNHEY and SMNVEV (reference sequence). This CDR3 is 15 amino acids long. The V and J ends lost 2 bases and 2 bases, in that order; junction bases with no gene match: 6. CDR3 bases: TGTGCCAGCAGTTTACGCCCCGGACAGGCCTACGAGCAGTACTTC. Its protein is CASSLRPGQAYEQYF.

CDR3 residues: CASSPAGILEADTQYF. Written as DNA, the CDR3 is TGTGCCAGCAGCCCAGCAGGCATCTTAGAGGCAGATACGCAGTATTTT. The chain joins TRBV7-2 to TRBJ2-3; D unresolved. Trimming took off 5 bases at V and 4 bases at J, with 19 bases between the two ends. This CDR3 spans 16 amino acids. CDR1 and CDR2 from the germline V gene are SGHTA and FQGNSA.

V gene TRBV6-6 combines with J gene TRBJ1-5; TRBD1 is a possible D gene (5 bases). Germline V gene sequence: CDR1 MNHNY, CDR2 SVGAGI (reference sequence). The CDR3 has 14 residues. Between the trimmed V and J ends, which lost 4 bases and 6 bases, there was a span of 13 bases. The CDR3 region has the DNA TGTGCCAGCAGTTTTCCGTCCGGGGCTCAGCCCCAGCATTTT. This encodes CASSFPSGAQPQHF.

V usage is TRBV21-1 and J usage is TRBJ2-7; the table's D gene call, TRBD2, was not cross checked with the DNA. TRBV21-1 is listed as a pseudogene. This CDR3 has 14 residues. The CDR3 nucleotides are TGTGCCAGCAGCAAAGTTCCCGGTACCTACGAGCAGTACTTC. Its translation is CASSKVPGTYEQYF.